This T cell receptor (beta chain) was recorded in a study of early T cells in non-severe SARS-CoV-2 infection. The wider study: Chains were unpaired, as sequencing was done on bulk RNA from unsorted whole blood.

In this sample, this clonotype turned up many times. Separate cDNA molecules each had unique molecular identifiers attached to them. Via MiXCR, TCRdb re-called the 5' RACE reads, giving one row per CDR3 protein. The sample records about 33,000 distinct CDR3 sequences, less than 5.5% being singletons. The receptor was derived from an adult who was a healthcare worker with PCR-confirmed SARS-CoV-2 infection or an uninfected control (not recorded which). Sequenced input: whole blood.

The CDR3 loop reads CASSPRTDAYNEQFF. The DNA for the CDR3 is TGCGCCAGCAGCCCACGGACAGACGCCTACAATGAGCAGTTCTTC. The chain carries TRBV5-1 and TRBJ2-1; a possible D gene is TRBD1 (6 bases). This CDR3 comprises 15 residues. Between the trimmed V and J ends, which lost 4 bases and 2 bases, there was a span of 13 bases. Per germline, CDR1 SGHRS and CDR2 YFSETQ.